Detailed here is one TCR beta chain. What it recognizes is unknown. This sample stems from a study of long-term antiretroviral therapy in people with HIV. Whole-study results and caveats: HIV repertoires spanned narrower CDR3 length ranges than controls.

The run of the v3.0 immunoSEQ assay was at survey level. The data were produced by immunoSEQ multiplex PCR, yet TCRdb's version contains in-frame clones alone and is incomplete. The data contain around 35,000 clones, approximately 80% of them singletons. The ends were cut back, 0 bases at V and 3 bases at J, with 5 bases in the middle. Germline values: CDR1 MNHEY, CDR2 SVGAGI. CDR3 size: 13 residues. The chain joins TRBV6-5 to TRBJ1-1; perhaps TRBD1 as D (5 bases). The receptor was derived from a woman aged 50 to 65 with HIV. This material consisted of unsorted PBMCs, taken 3.1 years after starting antiretroviral therapy. CDR3 in amino acids: CASSYSGHTEAFF. CDR3 nucleotide sequence: TGTGCCAGCAGTTACTCGGGGCACACTGAAGCTTTCTTT.